One and the same sample provided the 20 T cell receptor beta chains below, sequenced in a study of response to subunit inactivated influenza vaccine. TCRdb analysed the RT-PCR reads with MiXCR anew, one entry per CDR3 protein. The sample carries roughly 700,000 distinct CDR3 sequences, 15% to 19% recorded once. The sample in question was PBMCs from blood, obtained roughly 12 days after vaccination. These receptors were obtained from a man aged 45-65 years who received an inactivated influenza vaccine.

The chain carries TRBV18 and TRBJ1-5; maybe TRBD1 (5 bases). The germline gives CDR1 KGHSH, CDR2 LQKENI. The CDR3 is made up of 13 amino acids. With 8 bases removed from V and 8 bases from J, the gap between germline ends came to 16 bases. CDR3 coding DNA: TGTGCCAGCGGGCACGGGGGTTCGGAGCCCCAGCATTTT. Residues: CASGHGGSEPQHF. The full variable domain, rest sourced from reference TRBV18 and TRBJ1-5, is NAGVMQNPRHLVRRRGQEARLRCSPMKGHSHVYWYRQLPEEGLKFMVYLQKENIIDESGMPKERFSAEFPKEGPSILRIQQVVRGDSAAYFCASGHGGSEPQHFGDGTRLSIL.

The chain combines TRBV20-1 with TRBJ1-2, with TRBD1 identical over 7 bases. V lost 5 bases and J lost 2; bases outside the gene matches: 8. Germline V gene sequence: CDR1 DFQATT, CDR2 SNEGSKA (reference sequence). This CDR3 spans 14 amino acids. CDR3 bases: TGCAGTGCTTACCTATTACAGGGGAACTATGGCTACACCTTC. This sequence encodes CSAYLLQGNYGYTF.

The chain employs TRBV27 and TRBJ2-7, with 11 bases identical to TRBD2. Germline V gives CDR1 MNHEY, CDR2 SMNVEV (reference sequence). The V segment lost 3 bases and the J segment 4 bases; nucleotides outside the gene matches: 8. The CDR3 runs to 16 residues. The CDR3 DNA reads as TGTGCCAGCAGTTTTAGCGGGGGGGATCTTTGGTACGAGCAGTACTTC. Protein sequence: CASSFSGGDLWYEQYF.

The chain combines TRBV29-1 with TRBJ2-7, with 10 nucleotides matching TRBD1. CDR3 size: 15 residues. The germline V gene has CDR1 SQVTM and CDR2 ANQGSEA. V shed 0 bases, J shed 1 base, and the junction held 3 bases outside the gene matches. The CDR3 region is CSVEDGTGASYEQYF. Here the CDR3 DNA reads TGCAGCGTTGAAGATGGGACAGGGGCTTCCTACGAGCAGTACTTC.

The rearrangement uses TRBV20-1 and TRBJ2-7; unclear D gene. Germline lookup yields CDR1 DFQATT and CDR2 SNEGSKA (reference sequence). The CDR3 length is 15 residues. Trimming removed 6 bases at V and 2 bases at J, with 20 bases between. The CDR3 sequence: CSASDGSRPTYEQYF. CDR3 DNA sequence: TGCAGTGCCTCGGACGGATCCCGTCCGACCTACGAGCAGTACTTC.

This clonotype was observed a handful of times. The rearrangement joins TRBV5-1 to TRBJ2-1; D might be TRBD2 (6 bases). This CDR3 is built from 17 residues. Deletions cut 3 bases from V and 0 bases from J, with 16 bases between. Germline V gives CDR1 SGHRS, CDR2 YFSETQ. The CDR3 coding sequence is TGCGCCAGCAGCTCCAGGGCGGGGCCAAGCTCCTACAATGAGCAGTTCTTC. Encoded protein: CASSSRAGPSSYNEQFF. Full variable domain (outside the CDR3, taken from reference TRBV5-1 and TRBJ2-1): KAGVTQTPRYLIKTRGQQVTLSCSPISGHRSVSWYQQTPGQGLQFLFEYFSETQRNKGNFPGRFSGRQFSNSRSEMNVSTLELGDSALYLCASSSRAGPSSYNEQFFGPGTRLTVL.

The chain has TRBV7-6 and TRBJ2-5; no clear D. Trimming stripped 6 bases from V and 5 bases from J, with 10 bases between. There are 12 residues in the CDR3. Germline V lookup: CDR1 SGHVS, CDR2 FNYEAQ. For the CDR3, the DNA is TGTGCCAGCAGGAGGTACGGCGAGACCCAGTACTTC. Its translation is CASRRYGETQYF.

This chain links TRBV27 with TRBJ2-3; D remains unclear. V was cut by 3 bases and J by 1 base, with 11 bases left in between. Per germline, CDR1 MNHEY and CDR2 SMNVEV (reference sequence). The CDR3 has 15 residues. In nucleotides, the CDR3 is TGTGCCAGCAGTTTTACGACCTCCCGCACAGATACGCAGTATTTT. This encodes CASSFTTSRTDTQYF.

This clonotype was found a few times. The V and J genes are TRBV20-1 and TRBJ1-6; D not resolved. The CDR3 covers 14 residues. Trimming stripped 1 base from V and 6 bases from J, with 10 bases between. Germline CDR1 is DFQATT and CDR2 is SNEGSKA (reference sequence). The CDR3 region has the DNA TGCAGTGCTAGAGTTCCCAAGGGTAATTCACCCCTCCACTTT. It specifies CSARVPKGNSPLHF.

This clonotype was seen a handful of times. The chain employs TRBV11-2 and TRBJ2-1; 8 bases fit TRBD2. Per the germline V gene, CDR1 is SGHAT and CDR2 is FQNNGV. After removal of 3 bases from V and 8 bases from J, the junction contained 6 bases not matched to a gene. This CDR3 comprises 14 residues. In nucleotides, the CDR3 is TGTGCCAGCAGCTTCGGGGGGGGAGTCCATGAGCAGTTCTTC. Translating it yields CASSFGGGVHEQFF.

The genes are TRBV25-1 and TRBJ2-1, with 7 bases lining up with TRBD2. CDR1 and CDR2 (germline): MGHDK, SYGVNS. This CDR3 has 14 amino acids. J lost 0 bases, V lost 11 bases, and 7 bases had no gene match. The CDR3 DNA follows: TGTGCCTCCAGCGGGGTTGGCTCCTACAATGAGCAGTTCTTC. The encoded protein is CASSGVGSYNEQFF.

This clonotype was detected only a few times. The J gene is TRBJ2-4, the V gene TRBV20-1; 9 bases align to TRBD1. CDR1 and CDR2 from the germline V gene are DFQATT and SNEGSKA (reference sequence). V was pared by 4 bases and J by 1 base, with 5 bases of the junction left unmatched. CDR3 length equals 15 residues. CDR3 DNA: TGCAGTGCTACTCGGACAGGGGCGGCCAAAAACATTCAGTACTTC. Protein sequence: CSATRTGAAKNIQYF.

Only a few counts were recorded for this clonotype. V and J are TRBV20-1 and TRBJ2-1; maybe TRBD2 (6 bases). This CDR3 spans 18 amino acids. Germline V lookup: CDR1 DFQATT, CDR2 SNEGSKA (reference sequence). Trimming left V 3 bases short and J 6 bases short, with 27 bases between. The CDR3 sequence: CSARFRQSVMGTPNEQFF. CDR3 nucleotide sequence: TGCAGTGCTAGGTTTCGTCAATCGGTAATGGGGACTCCCAATGAGCAGTTCTTC.

This clonotype has only a few counts. The genes are TRBV7-9 and TRBJ1-1; weak D call: TRBD1 (5 bases). The CDR3 is made up of 13 amino acids. The V gene's germline CDR1 is SEHNR and CDR2 FQNEAQ (reference sequence). Trimming took 5 bases from V and 4 from J, leaving 11 bases between them. The CDR3 sequence is CASSRGGSTEAFF. In nucleotides, the CDR3 is TGTGCCAGCAGCAGGGGCGGGAGCACTGAAGCTTTCTTT.

This clonotype has only a few counts. The rearrangement links TRBV11-2 to TRBJ2-7; D gene unclear. With 3 bases removed from V and 1 base from J, the gap between germline ends came to 7 bases. Germline loops: CDR1 SGHAT, CDR2 FQNNGV. CDR3 length: 13 amino acids. The CDR3, as DNA: TGTGCCAGCAGCTTCAGTATTTCCTACGAGCAGTACTTC. As protein: CASSFSISYEQYF.

The rearrangement uses TRBV10-3 and TRBJ1-1, with 8 bases aligning to TRBD1. From germline, CDR1 is ENHRY and CDR2 SYGVKD. V was clipped by 6 bases and J by 7 bases; unmatched bases: 13. This CDR3 comprises 15 residues. The CDR3 DNA is TGTGCCATCAGGGGACAGGAGAGATCGTACGGTGAAGCTTTCTTT. As protein: CAIRGQERSYGEAFF.

This clonotype was found a few times. The V call is TRBV6-1, the J call TRBJ2-1; a possible D gene is TRBD2 (6 bases). Germline assignment: CDR1 MNHNS and CDR2 SASEGT. Trimming stripped 6 bases from V and 7 bases from J, with 19 bases between. The CDR3 has 15 residues. CDR3 loop: CASRLTAGLLNEQFF. CDR3 DNA sequence: TGTGCCAGCAGGCTAACAGCGGGTCTCCTAAATGAGCAGTTCTTC.

This clonotype was counted only a few times. The V call is TRBV5-6, the J call TRBJ1-1, with D possibly matching TRBD1 (5 bases). Germline CDR1 and CDR2: SGHDT and YYEEEE. The CDR3 is 14 amino acids. Trimming removed 4 bases at V and 8 bases at J, with 18 bases between. This CDR3 is CASSTTVALSEAFF. DNA of the CDR3: TGTGCCAGCAGCACGACAGTTGCTCTCAGCGAAGCTTTCTTT.

This clonotype occurred many times. V gene TRBV12-3 or TRBV12-4 combines with J gene TRBJ2-1, with D perhaps matching TRBD2 (6 bases). Trimming removed 4 bases from V and 5 bases from J, with 18 bases in between. The CDR3 is 16 amino acids. The CDR3 sequence: CASSSQTLAPNNEQFF. In nucleotides, the CDR3 is TGTGCCAGCAGTTCCCAAACGCTAGCGCCCAACAATGAGCAGTTCTTC.

The V call is TRBV7-2, the J call TRBJ2-6; D gene ambiguous. V dropped 1 base and J dropped 0 bases, with 10 bases sitting between them. Germline V gene sequence: CDR1 SGHTA, CDR2 FQGNSA. The CDR3 is made up of 17 amino acids. The CDR3 spells CASSLGPLLSGANVLTF. Here the CDR3 DNA reads TGTGCCAGCAGCTTAGGGCCCTTACTCTCTGGGGCCAACGTCCTGACTTTC. Supplemented by reference TRBV7-2 and TRBJ2-6, the full variable domain reads GAGVSQSPSNKVTEKGKDVELRCDPISGHTALYWYRQSLGQGLEFLIYFQGNSAPDKSGLPSDRFSAERTGGSVSTLTIQRTQQEDSAVYLCASSLGPLLSGANVLTFGAGSRLTVL.